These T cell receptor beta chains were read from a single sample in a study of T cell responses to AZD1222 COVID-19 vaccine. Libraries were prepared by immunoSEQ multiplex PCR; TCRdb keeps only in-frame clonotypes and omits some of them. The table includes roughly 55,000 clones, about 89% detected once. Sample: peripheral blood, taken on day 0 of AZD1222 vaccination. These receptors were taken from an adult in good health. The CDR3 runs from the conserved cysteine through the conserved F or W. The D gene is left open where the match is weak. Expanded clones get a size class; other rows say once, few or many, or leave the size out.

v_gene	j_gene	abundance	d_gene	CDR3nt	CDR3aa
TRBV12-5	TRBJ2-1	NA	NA	TGTGCTAGTGGTTTACGGGACTACAATGAGCAGTTCTTC	CASGLRDYNEQFF
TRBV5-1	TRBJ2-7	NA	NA	TGCGCCAGCAGCTTGTTGGGGGGCAGACTCTACGAGCAGTACTTC	CASSLLGGRLYEQYF
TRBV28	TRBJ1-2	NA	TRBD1	TGTGCCAGCACTTCGGAAGGAGGACAGGGGGCAGCCCGGGGGGTCGAATTCTATGGCTACACCTTC	CASTSEGGQGAARGVEFYGYTF
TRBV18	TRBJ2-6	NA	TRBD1	TGTGCCAGCTCACCGAATCTCGGGACAGGGCCAAAGAGCTCTGGGGCCAACGTCCTGACTTTC	CASSPNLGTGPKSSGANVLTF
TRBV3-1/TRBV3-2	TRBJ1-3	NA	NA	TGTGCCAGCAGCCAAGAGGGGGGAGGAAACACCATATATTTT	CASSQEGGGNTIYF
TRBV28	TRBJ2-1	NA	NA	TGTGCCAGCAGGGATCTCTACAATGAGCAGTTCTTC	CASRDLYNEQFF
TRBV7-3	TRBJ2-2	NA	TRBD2	TGTGCCAGCAGCTCGGGACTAGCCACCGGGGAGCTGTTTTTT	CASSSGLATGELFF
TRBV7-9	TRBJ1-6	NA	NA	TGTGCCAGCAGCTTAACTGGGATCCATTCACCCCTCCACTTT	CASSLTGIHSPLHF
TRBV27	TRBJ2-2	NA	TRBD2	TGTGCCAGCAGTAGGGGACTAGCTGGCACCGGGGAGCTGTTTTTT	CASSRGLAGTGELFF
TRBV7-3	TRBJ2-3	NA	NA	TGTGCCAGCAGCTTGGTAGCGGGCACAGATACGCAGTATTTT	CASSLVAGTDTQYF
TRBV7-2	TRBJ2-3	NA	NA	TGTGCCAGCAGCTCAAGATGGGGCCCAGATACGCAGTATTTT	CASSSRWGPDTQYF
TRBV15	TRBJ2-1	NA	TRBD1	TGTGCCACCAGCAGGGCGGACAGGGGGTACAATGAGCAGTTCTTC	CATSRADRGYNEQFF
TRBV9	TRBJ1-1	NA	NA	TGTGCCAGCAAGGGCACTGAAGCTTTCTTT	CASKGTEAFF
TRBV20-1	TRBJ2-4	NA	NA	TGCAGTGCTAGTAACAGGGCAGGGGCCAAAAACATTCAGTACTTC	CSASNRAGAKNIQYF
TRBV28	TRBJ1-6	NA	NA	TGTGCCAGCAGTCCGTCGGGGCAGGGAGGCGGCTCACCCCTCCACTTT	CASSPSGQGGGSPLHF
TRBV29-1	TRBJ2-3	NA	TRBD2	TGCAGCGTTGCGGGGGGGAACACAGATACGCAGTATTTT	CSVAGGNTDTQYF
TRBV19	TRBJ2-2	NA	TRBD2	TGTGCCAGTAGTACACCTAACCAGGGAGGGGTTGCCGGGGAGCTGTTTTTT	CASSTPNQGGVAGELFF
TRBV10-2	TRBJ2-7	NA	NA	TGCGCCAGCCGGGAATTCAGGGTGTCCCCCTACGAGCAGTACTTC	CASREFRVSPYEQYF
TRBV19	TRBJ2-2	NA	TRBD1	TGTGCCAGTAGTATAACAGGGGGCACCGGGGAGCTGTTTTTT	CASSITGGTGELFF
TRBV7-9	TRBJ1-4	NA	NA	TGTGCCAGCAGCTTAATGTCAGAGAGCGAAAAACTGTTTTTT	CASSLMSESEKLFF
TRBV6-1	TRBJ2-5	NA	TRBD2	TGTGCCAGCAGTGAAGCCCGGAGCGGGAGGGCTCGGGGAGAGACCCAGTACTTC	CASSEARSGRARGETQYF
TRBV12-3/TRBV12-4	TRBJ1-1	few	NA	TGTGCCAGCAGTCGCTCGAGGCTTGAAGCTTTCTTT	CASSRSRLEAFF
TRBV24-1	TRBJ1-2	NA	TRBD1	TGTGCCACCATAAGGAAGCTCTTCCACTACAGGGGGCATGGCTACACCTTC	CATIRKLFHYRGHGYTF
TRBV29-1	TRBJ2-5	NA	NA	TGCAGCGGAGTAAGGTCCCAACAAGAGACCCAGTACTTC	CSGVRSQQETQYF